These 10 T cell receptor beta chains share one sample of origin, sequenced in a study of shared T cell receptors in the human thymus. Profiled with immunoSEQ multiplex PCR; TCRdb holds only in-frame clones, not every one. The data contain hundreds of thousands of clones, 85% to 90% of them singletons. Separately, the same data were catalogued under a study of human thymus T cells.

Sequenced input: thymocytes. The receptors originated from a boy under three years old with a congenital heart defect.

Points on this clone: This sample also contains other DNA sequences that code for the same CDR3. The chain recombines TRBV27 with TRBJ2-1, with D uncertain. V gave up 4 bases and J gave up 7 bases, with 5 bases separating them. The CDR3 totals 11 residues. Looked up from germline, CDR1 is MNHEY and CDR2 is SMNVEV (reference sequence). The CDR3 coding sequence is TGTGCCAGCAGTTCCGGGAATGAGCAGTTCTTC. Amino acid sequence: CASSSGNEQFF.

CDR3 coding DNA: TGTGCCAGCAGCCCGGGACTAGCTTACAATGAGCAGTTCTTC. Translated: CASSPGLAYNEQFF. The chain carries TRBV7-8 and TRBJ2-1; 9 bases fit TRBD2. Trimming at V came to 5 bases and at J to 4 bases, leaving 3 bases not matched to a gene. From germline, CDR1 is SGHVS and CDR2 FQNEAQ. CDR3 length: 14 residues.

The chain employs TRBV7-2 and TRBJ2-5; 8 bases are a match to TRBD2. V trimming: 2 bases; J trimming: 0 bases; junction bases outside the gene matches: 5. The germline V gene encodes CDR1 SGHTA and CDR2 FQGNSA. The CDR3 is 16 residues long. The CDR3, as DNA: TGTGCCAGCAGCTTACGCCCACTAGCGGACCAAGAGACCCAGTACTTC. This gives the protein CASSLRPLADQETQYF. The variable domain in full, with the rest retrieved from reference TRBV7-2 and TRBJ2-5, is GAGVSQSPSNKVTEKGKDVELRCDPISGHTALYWYRQSLGQGLEFLIYFQGNSAPDKSGLPSDRFSAERTGGSVSTLTIQRTQQEDSAVYLCASSLRPLADQETQYFGPGTRLLVL.

The chain is built from TRBV11-2 and TRBJ1-1, with TRBD1 as a possible D gene (6 bases). Germline CDR1 is SGHAT and CDR2 is FQNNGV. Trimming removed 4 bases at V and 3 bases at J, with 18 bases between. CDR3 length: 16 residues. CDR3 sequence: CASSWVWGPRDTEAFF. Here the CDR3 DNA reads TGTGCCAGCAGCTGGGTTTGGGGGCCAAGGGACACTGAAGCTTTCTTT. Full variable domain (remainder filled in from reference TRBV11-2 and TRBJ1-1): EAGVAQSPRYKIIEKRQSVAFWCNPISGHATLYWYQQILGQGPKLLIQFQNNGVVDDSQLPKDRFSAERLKGVDSTLKIQPAKLEDSAVYLCASSWVWGPRDTEAFFGQGTRLTVV.

The rearrangement joins TRBV6-5 to TRBJ2-7; no reliable D call. Trimming took off 5 bases at V and 2 bases at J, with 13 bases between the two ends. This CDR3 contains 14 residues. The germline V gene encodes CDR1 MNHEY and CDR2 SVGAGI. CDR3 sequence reads: CASSPPGEPYEQYF. The CDR3 coding sequence is TGTGCCAGCAGTCCCCCCGGTGAGCCCTACGAGCAGTACTTC.

In DNA form, the CDR3 reads TGTGCCAGCATTTCCGCCCCCCACAGGTTGAACACTGAAGCTTTCTTT. This gives the protein CASISAPHRLNTEAFF. The V and J genes are TRBV7-9 and TRBJ1-1, with D tentatively TRBD1 (5 bases). The length of the CDR3 is 16 residues. From germline, CDR1 is SEHNR and CDR2 FQNEAQ (reference sequence). V lost 7 bases, J lost 0 bases, and 18 bases lay in between.

This chain joins TRBV27 and TRBJ2-5, with 10 bases fitting TRBD2. The V gene's germline CDR1 is MNHEY and CDR2 SMNVEV (reference sequence). J lost 2 bases, V lost 5 bases, and 11 bases had no gene match. There are 17 residues in the CDR3. The CDR3 DNA reads TGTGCCAGCAGTCTTAGCGGGAGGTTGGGTTTACAAGAGACCCAGTACTTC. This sequence encodes CASSLSGRLGLQETQYF.

This clone was picked up a small number of times. The genes are TRBV19 and TRBJ2-4, with 12 positions matching TRBD1. CDR1 is LNHDA and CDR2 is SQIVND in the germline V gene (reference sequence). CDR3 length equals 15 residues. The trim removed 5 bases at V and 8 bases at J, leaving 7 bases unmatched. CDR3 in DNA: TGTGCCAGTAGTCTGCCGGGACAGGGGGCCCACATTCAGTACTTC. Translation: CASSLPGQGAHIQYF.

This clone was detected a few times. This chain uses TRBV14 with TRBJ2-7, with D tentatively TRBD1 (6 bases). CDR1 SGHDN and CDR2 FVKESK come from the germline V gene. This CDR3 comprises 14 residues. Trimming removed 5 bases from V and 2 bases from J, with 13 bases in between. The CDR3 DNA sequence: TGTGCCAGCAGCTCACTTGACAGGACCTACGAGCAGTACTTC. Its protein product is CASSSLDRTYEQYF. Looking up the rest from reference TRBV14 and TRBJ2-7 gives the full variable domain: EAGVTQFPSHSVIEKGQTVTLRCDPISGHDNLYWYRRVMGKEIKFLLHFVKESKQDESGMPNNRFLAERTGGTYSTLKVQPAELEDSGVYFCASSSLDRTYEQYFGPGTRLTVT.

CDR3 bases: TGTGCCAGCAGCCGAAGGGGACAGGGGGCCTACGAGCAGTACTTC. It is translated as CASSRRGQGAYEQYF. The chain employs TRBV28 and TRBJ2-7, with 11 bases aligning to TRBD1. The V gene's germline CDR1 is MDHEN and CDR2 SYDVKM. CDR3 size: 15 residues. Trimming took 6 bases from V and 2 from J; bases not matched to a gene: 6.